A selection of T cell receptor beta chains follows, all from one sample in a study of CD8+CD57+ T cells in acquired aplastic anemia. MiXCR, run by TCRdb on the reads, gives a single entry per CDR3 protein. The sample carries around 140,000 distinct CDR3 sequences, 35% to 50% recorded once. Material for sequencing was sorted CD4+, CD8+, or CD8+CD57+ T cells (not recorded which) from PBMCs. These receptor sequences come from a human donor in good health, serving as a control. CDR3s include the opening cysteine and the closing phenylalanine or tryptophan. A D gene is named only where the DNA matches it firmly. Clone size is given for some rows only: seen once, a few or many times, or a class if the clone is expanded.

d_gene	v_gene	abundance	j_gene	CDR3nt	CDR3aa
TRBD1	TRBV24-1	many	TRBJ2-5	TGTGCCACCAGTGACCCAAACAGGGGGCGCCGGGAGACCCAGTACTTC	CATSDPNRGRRETQYF
.	TRBV11-2	many	TRBJ2-3	TGTGCCAGCAGCTTAGACACTCCGGGAGTAGCCTTGGGAGATACGCAGTATTTT	CASSLDTPGVALGDTQYF
.	TRBV6-1	many	TRBJ1-6	TGTGCCAGCGACGGATCCTGGAGCTCCTATAATTCACCCCTCCACTTT	CASDGSWSSYNSPLHF
.	TRBV15	.	TRBJ1-2	TGTGCCACCAGCAGAGATCGTACAGAAACCTTCTATGGCTACACCTTC	CATSRDRTETFYGYTF
TRBD1	TRBV19	many	TRBJ2-5	TGTGCCAGTAGTGCTCGGACAGGGTCCCAAGAGACCCAGTACTTC	CASSARTGSQETQYF
TRBD1	TRBV15	many	TRBJ2-7	TGTGCCACCAGCAGAGACAGGGGGCCCTACGAGCAGTACTTC	CATSRDRGPYEQYF
TRBD1	TRBV2	.	TRBJ2-7	TGTGCCAGCAGCCGGGACAGGCCCTCCTACGAGCAGTACTTC	CASSRDRPSYEQYF
.	TRBV27	.	TRBJ2-1	TGTGCCAGCAGCCCCATAGGGCGGGCCCAAAGGAATGAGCAGTTCTTC	CASSPIGRAQRNEQFF
.	TRBV18	many	TRBJ2-6	TGTGCCAGCTCACCACGGGACGACGTCCTGACTTTC	CASSPRDDVLTF
.	TRBV20-1	.	TRBJ2-7	TGCAGTGCTAGGCCGGATTCAGGGGCTCACGAGCAGTACTTC	CSARPDSGAHEQYF
.	TRBV15	.	TRBJ1-4	TGTGCCACCAGCAGGGTAGGGCTGGATGAAAAACTGTTTTTT	CATSRVGLDEKLFF
.	TRBV30	once	TRBJ2-6	TGTGCCTGGAGTGGTGGGGGGGCCTTAGGAGGGGCCAACGTCCTGACTTTC	CAWSGGGALGGANVLTF
.	TRBV7-2	.	TRBJ1-6	TGTGCCAGCAGCTTCGGGAATTCACCCCTCCACTTT	CASSFGNSPLHF
.	TRBV18	many	TRBJ2-5	TGTGCCAGCTCACCGGAAGAGACCCAGTACTTC	CASSPEETQYF
.	TRBV11-2	few	TRBJ1-1	TGTGCCAGCAGCTTAGGGTCCCTCGGTAGTTCGACTGAAGCTTTCTTT	CASSLGSLGSSTEAFF
.	TRBV20-1	.	TRBJ2-5	TGCAGTGCTAGAGATGGCGGAGGGGCAGAGACCCAGTACTTC	CSARDGGGAETQYF
TRBD1	TRBV20-1	.	TRBJ2-5	TGCAGTGCTAGTCCGCCGTTGACAGGGGCGGGGGAGACCCAGTACTTC	CSASPPLTGAGETQYF
TRBD2	TRBV9	many	TRBJ2-1	TGTGCCAGCAGCGTGCGGGGGGGCACAAATGAGCAGTTCTTC	CASSVRGGTNEQFF
TRBD1	TRBV11-2	many	TRBJ1-2	TGTGCCAGCAGCTCGCTAGGGGGCTCGCACTATGGCTACACCTTC	CASSSLGGSHYGYTF
TRBD1	TRBV20-1	.	TRBJ1-1	TGCAGTGCTAGTCGGGACAGGGGTCGTGCTTTCTTT	CSASRDRGRAFF
TRBD1	TRBV7-9	.	TRBJ1-5	TGTGCCAGCAGCCAAGGACAGGGGAATCAGCCCCAGCATTTT	CASSQGQGNQPQHF
.	TRBV10-3	few	TRBJ2-7	TGTGCCATCAACAGCGGTGGTAGCTACGAGCAGTACTTC	CAINSGGSYEQYF
TRBD2	TRBV20-1	.	TRBJ2-7	TGCAGTGCTAGTAGCGGGACTAGCGGGAGGCCAAGCTACGAGCAGTACTTC	CSASSGTSGRPSYEQYF
.	TRBV19	many	TRBJ2-1	TGTGCCAGTAGCACGACCCACAGACAGTTCTTC	CASSTTHRQFF
.	TRBV9	few	TRBJ2-4	TGTGCCAGCAGTACCGGGGGCGCTGCCAAAAACATTCAGTACTTC	CASSTGGAAKNIQYF
.	TRBV20-1	many	TRBJ2-1	TGCAGTGCTAAAGCTTCGAACAATGAGCAGTTCTTC	CSAKASNNEQFF
.	TRBV20-1	many	TRBJ2-7	TGCAGTGCTAGAGCCCGCCTCTTTAGAGGTAGCGGAGGGGCCTACGAGCAGTACTTC	CSARARLFRGSGGAYEQYF
TRBD2	TRBV12-3/TRBV12-4	many	TRBJ2-3	TGTGCCAGCAGTTACAAGCGGGAGGGCACAGATACGCAGTATTTT	CASSYKREGTDTQYF
.	TRBV4-2	many	TRBJ1-6	TGTGCCAGCAGCCAAGTTCAGGGCCCGAGCTCCTATAATTCACCCCTCCACTTT	CASSQVQGPSSYNSPLHF
TRBD2	TRBV27	many	TRBJ2-6	TGTGCCAGCAGGCATGGGACTAGCGGGTCTGGGGCCAACGTCCTGACTTTC	CASRHGTSGSGANVLTF
.	TRBV7-9	.	TRBJ2-5	TGCGCCAGCAGCCAGGACAGTACAGAGACCCAGTACTTC	CASSQDSTETQYF
.	TRBV6-5	many	TRBJ2-7	TGTGCCAGCAGTTACCACGGGGTCGTCTACGAGCAGTACTTC	CASSYHGVVYEQYF
.	TRBV2	many	TRBJ1-2	TGTGCCAGCAGCCGACTACAGGCTAACTATGGCTACACCTTC	CASSRLQANYGYTF
.	TRBV19	.	TRBJ1-1	TGTGCCAGCAGCCTCCGGGACCGCACTGAAGCTTTCTTT	CASSLRDRTEAFF
.	TRBV11-2	many	TRBJ2-7	TGTGCCAGCAGCTTAGACCGCTTATCCTACGAGCAGTACTTC	CASSLDRLSYEQYF
.	TRBV27	many	TRBJ1-1	TGTGCCAGCGGAACGTTCTTACAGGTTTTCGAAGCTTTCTTT	CASGTFLQVFEAFF
.	TRBV24-1	.	TRBJ1-5	TGTGCCACCAGTGATCCGCGGGCCAGTTTT	CATSDPRASF
.	TRBV9	.	TRBJ1-1	TGTGCCAGCAGCGACGACCTTGAAGCTTTCTTT	CASSDDLEAFF
.	TRBV11-2	many	TRBJ2-3	TGTGCCAGCAGCTTTTTCGGCGGGGGACATAGCACAGATACGCAGTATTTT	CASSFFGGGHSTDTQYF
TRBD2	TRBV24-1	many	TRBJ2-3	TGTGCCACCAGTGATCCTCGGGGGGGGGGGCGAGATACGCAGTATTTT	CATSDPRGGGRDTQYF
.	TRBV25-1	many	TRBJ1-2	TGTGCCAGCAGTGAATTAAACTATGGCTACACCTTC	CASSELNYGYTF
TRBD1	TRBV9	.	TRBJ2-2	TGTGCCAGCAGCCCTACGACAGGGGGCTACACCGGGGAGCTGTTTTTT	CASSPTTGGYTGELFF
.	TRBV6-1	.	TRBJ2-3	TGTGCCAGCAGCGCGCGGGGGCCCTTAGATACGCAGTATTTT	CASSARGPLDTQYF
TRBD2	TRBV18	.	TRBJ2-5	TGTGCCAGCTCACCGACTAGCGGGCAAGAGACCCAGTACTTC	CASSPTSGQETQYF
.	TRBV7-9	many	TRBJ1-2	TGTGCCAGCAGCTCCCCAACCTCGACAAGACGCTACACCTTC	CASSSPTSTRRYTF
TRBD1	TRBV15	many	TRBJ2-5	TGTGCCACCAGCAGGACAGGGTTCCAAGAGACCCAGTACTTC	CATSRTGFQETQYF
.	TRBV3-1	.	TRBJ1-4	TGTGCCAGCAGCCCCCACCCGACGGGAACTAATGAAAAACTGTTTTTT	CASSPHPTGTNEKLFF